This T cell receptor (beta chain) was identified in a study of blood T cell repertoires in COVID-19. Overall study context: PBMCs, B-cell-depleted T cells, or T cells were the source of the cDNA or gDNA that made up the material.

The count of this clone is one. As originally analysed: Reference gene primer amplification in the assay estimated nucleated cell counts. The method was immunoSEQ multiplex PCR; TCRdb's version includes in-frame clones alone and lacks a portion of them. The V and J calls and the clone size are those of that table, but D and trimming were determined from the DNA. The sample contains 240,000 or so clones, about four fifths of which appear only once. Germline V lookup: CDR1 SGHNT, CDR2 YENEEA. The V end was cut by 0 bases, the J end by 7 bases, with 10 bases between. CDR3 size: 14 residues. The sequence came from a woman under 30 with acute or convalescent COVID-19. The chain recombines TRBV11-3 with TRBJ2-1; no clear D. The sample taken for sequencing was peripheral blood. The CDR3 bases are TGTGCCAGCAGCTTAGATGGAGTAGCAAATGAGCAGTTCTTC. The encoded protein is CASSLDGVANEQFF. Filled out from reference TRBV11-3 and TRBJ2-1, the complete variable domain reads EAGVVQSPRYKIIEKKQPVAFWCNPISGHNTLYWYLQNLGQGPELLIRYENEEAVDDSQLPKDRFSAERLKGVDSTLKIQPAELGDSAVYLCASSLDGVANEQFFGPGTRLTVL.